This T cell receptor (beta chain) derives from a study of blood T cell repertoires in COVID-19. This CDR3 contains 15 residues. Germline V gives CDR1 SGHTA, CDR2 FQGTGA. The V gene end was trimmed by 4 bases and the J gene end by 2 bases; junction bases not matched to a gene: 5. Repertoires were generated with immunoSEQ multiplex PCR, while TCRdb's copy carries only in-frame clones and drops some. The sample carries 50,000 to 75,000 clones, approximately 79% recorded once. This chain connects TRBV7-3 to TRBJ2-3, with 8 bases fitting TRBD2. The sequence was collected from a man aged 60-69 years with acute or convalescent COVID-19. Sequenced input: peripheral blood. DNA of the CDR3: TGTGCCAGCAGCTCGACTAGCGTATACACAGATACGCAGTATTTT. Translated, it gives CASSSTSVYTDTQYF. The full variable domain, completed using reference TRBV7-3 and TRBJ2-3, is GAGVSQTPSNKVTEKGKYVELRCDPISGHTALYWYRQSLGQGPEFLIYFQGTGAADDSGLPNDRFFAVRPEGSVSTLKIQRTERGDSAVYLCASSSTSVYTDTQYFGPGTRLTVL.